The present TCR beta chain was sequenced within a study of blood T cell repertoires in COVID-19. Study summary: Samples came from the United States, Italy and Spain, spanning acute and convalescent COVID-19. PBMCs, B-cell-depleted T cells, or T cells were the source of the cDNA or gDNA that made up the material.

Methods used by the authors: Reference gene primer amplification yielded estimated nucleated cell counts. This table comes from immunoSEQ multiplex PCR, and its TCRdb copy is limited to in-frame clones, with some not included. V, J and clone size reflect that table, while D and trimming were determined from the DNA. The table includes 200,000 to 300,000 clones, about 86% detected once. Germline CDR1 reads MRHNA; CDR2 reads SNTAGT. V shed 2 bases and J 4 bases; nucleotides not matched to a gene: 8. The CDR3 length is 15 residues. V gene TRBV6-4 combines with J gene TRBJ2-7; TRBD1 agrees at 7 bases. Input material: peripheral blood. The sequence derives from an elderly man with acute or convalescent COVID-19. CDR3 in amino acids: CASSDRSGQNYEQYF. CDR3 nucleotides: TGTGCCAGCAGTGACCGCTCGGGACAGAATTACGAGCAGTACTTC.